The sequence of this T cell receptor beta chain was determined in a study of memory CD4+ T cells and cytomegalovirus serostatus. TCRdb's table, derived via immunoSEQ multiplex PCR, lists solely in-frame clones and lacks some. The repertoire includes tens of thousands of clones, more than 60% of them detected once, and roughly 0.6% sits in the top ten. This CDR3 comprises 16 residues. Germline V gene sequence: CDR1 SGHNT, CDR2 YYREEE (reference sequence). The V gene lost 7 bases and the J gene lost 12 bases, with 29 bases spanning the gap. Single viable CD3+CD4+CD8-CD45RO+ cells were sorted as the memory CD4+ T cells.

The chain combines TRBV5-4 with TRBJ2-1, with D perhaps matching TRBD2 (5 bases). Sequencing was performed on memory CD4+ T cells from blood. The receptor was derived from an adult in good health and CMV-seronegative. The CDR3 region has the DNA TGTGCCAGCCTGCCACGAAGAGAAACTAGTCCCCCCCCGCAGTTCTTC. Its translation: CASLPRRETSPPPQFF.